This entry describes one T cell receptor beta chain. The germline V gene has CDR1 LNHDA and CDR2 SQIVND (reference sequence). The CDR3 has 12 residues. The trim removed 3 bases at V and 10 bases at J, leaving 5 bases unmatched. The sample is drawn from a study of T cell changes during pregnancy in multiple sclerosis. This table comes from immunoSEQ multiplex PCR, and its TCRdb copy is limited to in-frame clones, with some not included. The data contain fewer than 90,000 clones, 85% to 95% of them singletons. This rearrangement joins TRBV19 to TRBJ1-1, with TRBD1 matching 7 bases. Sequencing used peripheral blood, obtained after pregnancy. The clonotype originates from a female donor in good health, enrolled as a control in a pregnancy study. The CDR3 loop is CASSIYRTGAFF. The DNA of the CDR3 is TGTGCCAGTAGTATTTATCGGACAGGAGCTTTCTTT.